This T cell receptor (beta chain) derives from a study of cytomegalovirus exposure and HLA in healthy donors. The study, taken as a whole, reports: Being indistinguishable, some V segments were excluded, TRBV6-2 and TRBV6-3 among them. Later on, a genetic analysis was performed. It linked a missense variant in DCLRE1C with V- and J-gene trimming of TCR beta. In an earlier analysis, most TCR beta V segments were productive about 87% or about 30% of the time.

This PCR relied on a set of 60 Vbeta primers and 13 Jbeta primers. The method was immunoSEQ multiplex PCR; TCRdb's version includes in-frame clones alone and lacks a portion of them. The profile covers a few hundred thousand clones, with about nine tenths appearing a single time and 1.5% to 2% taken by the ten largest. In the case of this clone: Its antigen is currently unknown.

The CDR3 length is 17 residues. The germline V gene encodes CDR1 SGHRS and CDR2 YFSETQ. Trimming took 4 bases from V and 1 from J, leaving 20 bases between them. The source material was PBMCs. The source is a girl aged 2-10 years in good health and CMV-seronegative. J is TRBJ1-1 and V is TRBV5-1; possibly TRBD1 for D (6 bases). CDR3 sequence reads: CASSPNPGDAANTEAFF. CDR3 sequence (DNA): TGCGCCAGCAGCCCCAACCCAGGGGATGCGGCGAACACTGAAGCTTTCTTT.